This TCR beta chain was sequenced during a study of T cell responses to AZD1222 COVID-19 vaccine. The study, taken as a whole, reports: In a largely white British group with more females than males, clonal diversity was possibly underestimated.

The table came from immunoSEQ multiplex PCR; TCRdb's copy has only in-frame clones and leaves some out. The data show 150,000 to 190,000 clones, with 90% seen just once and less than 2% held by the top ten. Germline-derived CDR1 and CDR2 are SGHVS and FNYEAQ. This CDR3 is built from 15 residues. The V end was cut by 3 bases, the J end by 4 bases, with 13 bases between. On this clone itself: Its antigen is undetermined.

This TCR was sampled from an adult in good health. The starting material was peripheral blood, obtained on day 0 of AZD1222 vaccination. The chain uses TRBV7-6 and TRBJ1-3; a weak D match, TRBD1 (5 bases). The chain's CDR3 is CASSLGEGSGNTIYF. CDR3 nucleotides: TGTGCCAGCAGCTTGGGTGAGGGGTCAGGAAACACCATATATTTT.